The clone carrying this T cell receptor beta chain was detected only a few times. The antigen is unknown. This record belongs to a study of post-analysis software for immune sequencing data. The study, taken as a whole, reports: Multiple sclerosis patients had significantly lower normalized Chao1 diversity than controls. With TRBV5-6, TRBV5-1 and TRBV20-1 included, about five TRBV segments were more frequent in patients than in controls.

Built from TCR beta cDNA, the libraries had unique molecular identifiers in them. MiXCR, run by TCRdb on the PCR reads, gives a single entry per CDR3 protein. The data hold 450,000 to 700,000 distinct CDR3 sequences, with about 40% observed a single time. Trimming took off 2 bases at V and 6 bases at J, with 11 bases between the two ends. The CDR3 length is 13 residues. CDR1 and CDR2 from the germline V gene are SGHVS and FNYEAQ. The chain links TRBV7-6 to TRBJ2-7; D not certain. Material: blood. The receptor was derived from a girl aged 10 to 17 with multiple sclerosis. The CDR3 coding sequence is TGTGCCAGCAGCTTATTGGACCCGGGCGAGCAGTACTTC. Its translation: CASSLLDPGEQYF.